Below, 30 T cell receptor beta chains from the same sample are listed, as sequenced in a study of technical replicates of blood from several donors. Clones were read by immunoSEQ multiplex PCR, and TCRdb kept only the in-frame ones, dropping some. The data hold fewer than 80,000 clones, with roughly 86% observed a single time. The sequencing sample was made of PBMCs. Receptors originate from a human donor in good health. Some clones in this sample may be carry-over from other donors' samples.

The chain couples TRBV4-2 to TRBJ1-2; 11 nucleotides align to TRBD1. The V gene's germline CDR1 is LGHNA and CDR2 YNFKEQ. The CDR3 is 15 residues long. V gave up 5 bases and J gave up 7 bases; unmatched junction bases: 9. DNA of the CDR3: TGTGCCAGCAGCACCGCCGGGACAGGGGGGGGTGGCTACACCTTC. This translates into CASSTAGTGGGGYTF.

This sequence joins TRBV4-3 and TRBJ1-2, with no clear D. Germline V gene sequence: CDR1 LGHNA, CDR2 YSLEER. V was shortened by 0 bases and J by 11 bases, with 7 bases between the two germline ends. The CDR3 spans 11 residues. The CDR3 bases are TGCGCCAGCAGCCAAGAAGACAATTACACCTTC. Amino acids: CASSQEDNYTF.

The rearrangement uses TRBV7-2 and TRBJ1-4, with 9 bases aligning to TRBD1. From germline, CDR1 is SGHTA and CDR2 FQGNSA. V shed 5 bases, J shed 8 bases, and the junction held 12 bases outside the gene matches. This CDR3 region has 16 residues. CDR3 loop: CASSKEQGAYGEKLFF. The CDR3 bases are TGTGCCAGCAGCAAAGAACAGGGGGCCTATGGCGAAAAACTGTTTTTT.

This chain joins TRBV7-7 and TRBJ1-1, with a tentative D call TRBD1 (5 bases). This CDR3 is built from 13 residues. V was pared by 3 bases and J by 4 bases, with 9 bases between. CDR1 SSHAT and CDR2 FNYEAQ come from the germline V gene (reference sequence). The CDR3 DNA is TGTGCCAGCAGCTTGACTAGGGGCACTGAAGCTTTCTTT. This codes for CASSLTRGTEAFF. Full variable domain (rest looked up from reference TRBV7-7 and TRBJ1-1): GAGVSQSPRYKVTKRGQDVTLRCDPISSHATLYWYQQALGQGPEFLTYFNYEAQPDKSGLPSDRFSAERPEGSISTLTIQRTEQRDSAMYRCASSLTRGTEAFFGQGTRLTVV.

CDR3 sequence: CAPRGREANYGYTF. In DNA form, the CDR3 reads TGTGCCCCCCGCGGCAGGGAAGCTAACTATGGCTACACCTTC. The gene calls are TRBV10-3 and TRBJ1-2; tentative D call: TRBD1 (5 bases). V was clipped by 11 bases and J by 0 bases, with 16 bases between them. There are 14 residues in the CDR3. The germline CDR1 and CDR2 sequences are ENHRY and SYGVKD.

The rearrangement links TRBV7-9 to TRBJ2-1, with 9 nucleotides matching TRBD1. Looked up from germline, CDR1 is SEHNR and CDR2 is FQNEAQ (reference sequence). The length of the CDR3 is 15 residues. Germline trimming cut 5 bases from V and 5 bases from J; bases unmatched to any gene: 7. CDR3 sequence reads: CASSREWDRDNEQFF. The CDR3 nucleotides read TGTGCCAGCAGCCGCGAGTGGGACAGGGACAATGAGCAGTTCTTC.

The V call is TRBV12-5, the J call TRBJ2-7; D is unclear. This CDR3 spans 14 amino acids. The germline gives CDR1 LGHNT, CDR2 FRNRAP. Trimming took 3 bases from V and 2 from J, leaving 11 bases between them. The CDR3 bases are TGTGCTAGTGGTTTCGATCAGATTACCTACGAGCAGTACTTC. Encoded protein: CASGFDQITYEQYF.

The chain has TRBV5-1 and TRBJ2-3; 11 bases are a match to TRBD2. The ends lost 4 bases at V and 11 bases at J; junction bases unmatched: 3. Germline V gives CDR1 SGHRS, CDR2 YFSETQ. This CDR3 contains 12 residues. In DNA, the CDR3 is TGCGCCAGCAGCACCCTAGCGGGGGGGCAGTATTTT. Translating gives CASSTLAGGQYF.

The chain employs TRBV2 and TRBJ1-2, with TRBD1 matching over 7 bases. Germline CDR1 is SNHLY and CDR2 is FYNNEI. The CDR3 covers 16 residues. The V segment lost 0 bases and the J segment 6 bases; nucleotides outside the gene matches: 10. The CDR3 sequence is CASSEARLEQGNGYTF. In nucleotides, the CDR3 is TGTGCCAGCAGTGAAGCGCGGTTGGAACAGGGGAATGGCTACACCTTC.

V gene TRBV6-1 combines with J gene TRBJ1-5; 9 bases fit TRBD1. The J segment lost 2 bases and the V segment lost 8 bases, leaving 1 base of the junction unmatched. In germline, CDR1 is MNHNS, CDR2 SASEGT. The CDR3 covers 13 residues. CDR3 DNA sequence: TGTGCCAGCTGGACAGGGGGCAATCAGCCCCAGCATTTT. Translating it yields CASWTGGNQPQHF.

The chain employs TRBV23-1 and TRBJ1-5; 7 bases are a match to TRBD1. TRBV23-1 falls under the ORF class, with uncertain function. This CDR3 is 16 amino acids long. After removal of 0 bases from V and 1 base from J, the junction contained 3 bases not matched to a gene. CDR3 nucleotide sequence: TGCGCCAGCAGTCAATCACCGGGACAGAGCAATCAGCCCCAGCATTTT. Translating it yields CASSQSPGQSNQPQHF.

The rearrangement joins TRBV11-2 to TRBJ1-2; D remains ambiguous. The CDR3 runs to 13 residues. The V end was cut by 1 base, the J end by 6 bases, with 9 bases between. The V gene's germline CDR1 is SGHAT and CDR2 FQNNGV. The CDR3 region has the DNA TGTGCCAGCAGCTTAGTCCCCATCCATGGCTACACCTTC. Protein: CASSLVPIHGYTF.

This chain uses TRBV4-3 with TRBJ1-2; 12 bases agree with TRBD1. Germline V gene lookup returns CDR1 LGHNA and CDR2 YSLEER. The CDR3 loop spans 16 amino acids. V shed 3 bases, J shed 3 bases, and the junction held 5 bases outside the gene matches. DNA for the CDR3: TGCGCCAGCAGCCAGGAAGGGACAGGGGGCTACTATGGCTACACCTTC. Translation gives CASSQEGTGGYYGYTF.

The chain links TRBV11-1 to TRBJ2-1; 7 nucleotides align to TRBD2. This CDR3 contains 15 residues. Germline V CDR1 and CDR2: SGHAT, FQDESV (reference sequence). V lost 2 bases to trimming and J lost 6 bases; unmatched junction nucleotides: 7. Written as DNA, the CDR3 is TGTGCCAGCAGCTTAAGCTTTACGGGGGGCAATGAGCAGTTCTTC. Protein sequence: CASSLSFTGGNEQFF.

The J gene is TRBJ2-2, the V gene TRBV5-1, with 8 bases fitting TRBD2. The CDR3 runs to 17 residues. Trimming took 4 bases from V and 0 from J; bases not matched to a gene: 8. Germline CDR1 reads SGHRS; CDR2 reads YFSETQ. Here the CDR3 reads CASSGLAGSPNTGELFF. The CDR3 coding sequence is TGCGCCAGCAGCGGGCTAGCGGGTTCCCCGAACACCGGGGAGCTGTTTTTT.

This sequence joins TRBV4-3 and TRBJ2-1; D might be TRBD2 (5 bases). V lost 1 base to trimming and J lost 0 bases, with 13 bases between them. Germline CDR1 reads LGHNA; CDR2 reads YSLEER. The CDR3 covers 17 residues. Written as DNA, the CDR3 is TGCGCCAGCAGCCAAGTAATGTCGGGGAGCTCCTACAATGAGCAGTTCTTC. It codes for CASSQVMSGSSYNEQFF.

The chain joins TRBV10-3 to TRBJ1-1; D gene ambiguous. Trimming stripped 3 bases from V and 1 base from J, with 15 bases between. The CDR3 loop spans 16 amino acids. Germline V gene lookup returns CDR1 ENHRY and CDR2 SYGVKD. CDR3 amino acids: CAISESGGVGNTEAFF. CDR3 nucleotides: TGTGCCATCAGTGAATCCGGCGGGGTAGGGAACACTGAAGCTTTCTTT.

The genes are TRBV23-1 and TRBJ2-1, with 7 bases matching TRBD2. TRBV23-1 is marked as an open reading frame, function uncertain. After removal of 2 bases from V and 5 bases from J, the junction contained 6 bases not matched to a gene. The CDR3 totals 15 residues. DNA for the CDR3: TGCGCCAGCAGTCAAGGGGGGGGTAGGGACAATGAGCAGTTCTTC. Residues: CASSQGGGRDNEQFF.

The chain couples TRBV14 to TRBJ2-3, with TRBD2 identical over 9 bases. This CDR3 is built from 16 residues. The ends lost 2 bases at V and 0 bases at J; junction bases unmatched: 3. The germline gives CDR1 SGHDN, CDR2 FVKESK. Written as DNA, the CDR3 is TGTGCCAGCAGCCAAAGAGCGGGAGGAAGCACAGATACGCAGTATTTT. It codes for CASSQRAGGSTDTQYF.

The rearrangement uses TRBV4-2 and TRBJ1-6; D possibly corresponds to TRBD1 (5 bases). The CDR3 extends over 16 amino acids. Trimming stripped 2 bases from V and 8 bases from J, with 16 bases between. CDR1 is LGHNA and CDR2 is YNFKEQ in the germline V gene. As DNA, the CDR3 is TGTGCCAGCAGCCAATTGGGGGGACGGGGAGATTCACCCCTCCACTTT. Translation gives CASSQLGGRGDSPLHF.

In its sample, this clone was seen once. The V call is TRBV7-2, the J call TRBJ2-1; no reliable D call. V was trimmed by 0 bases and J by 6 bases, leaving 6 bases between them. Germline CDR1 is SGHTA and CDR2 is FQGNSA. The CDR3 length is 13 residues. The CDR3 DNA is TGTGCCAGCAGCTTAGCGAGGTCCAATGAGCAGTTCTTC. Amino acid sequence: CASSLARSNEQFF.

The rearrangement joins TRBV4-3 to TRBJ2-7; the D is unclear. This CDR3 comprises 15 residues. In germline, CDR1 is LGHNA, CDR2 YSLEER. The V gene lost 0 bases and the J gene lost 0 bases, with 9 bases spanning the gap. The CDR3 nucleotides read TGCGCCAGCAGCCAAGATCGGGTTGGCTCCTACGAGCAGTACTTC. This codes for CASSQDRVGSYEQYF.

The CDR3 protein is CATSSGPQGYEQYF. For the CDR3, the DNA is TGTGCCACCAGCAGTGGGCCTCAAGGCTACGAGCAGTACTTC. The chain links TRBV15 to TRBJ2-7; no clear D gene. The CDR3 has 14 amino acids. V lost 3 bases and J lost 3, with 12 bases in between. Germline assignment: CDR1 LNHNV and CDR2 YYDKDF (reference sequence).

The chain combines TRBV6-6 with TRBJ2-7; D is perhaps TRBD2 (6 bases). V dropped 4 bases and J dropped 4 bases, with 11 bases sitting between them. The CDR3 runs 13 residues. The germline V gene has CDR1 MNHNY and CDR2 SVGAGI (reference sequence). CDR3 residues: CASSSGRGYEQYF. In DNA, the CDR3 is TGTGCCAGCAGTTCGGGGCGGGGATACGAGCAGTACTTC.

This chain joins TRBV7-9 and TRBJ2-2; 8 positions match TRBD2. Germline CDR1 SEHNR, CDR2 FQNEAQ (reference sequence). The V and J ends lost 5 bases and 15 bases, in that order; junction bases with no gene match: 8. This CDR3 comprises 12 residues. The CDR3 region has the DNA TGTGCCAGCAGCAATACCCCCGGGGGGGTGTTTTTT. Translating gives CASSNTPGGVFF.

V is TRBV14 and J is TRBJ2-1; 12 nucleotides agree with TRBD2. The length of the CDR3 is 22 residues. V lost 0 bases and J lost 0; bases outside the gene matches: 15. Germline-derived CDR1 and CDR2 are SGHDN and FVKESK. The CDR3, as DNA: TGTGCCAGCAGCCAAGATGCTAGCGGGAGGGCAAGATACTGGAGCTCCTACAATGAGCAGTTCTTC. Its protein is CASSQDASGRARYWSSYNEQFF.

CDR3 in amino acids: CASSQDLGEGPFVETQYF. CDR3 in DNA: TGCGCCAGCAGCCAAGATTTGGGGGAGGGTCCGTTTGTGGAGACCCAGTACTTC. The chain couples TRBV4-3 to TRBJ2-5, with 7 bases identical to TRBD2. The CDR3 extends over 18 amino acids. The V segment lost 0 bases and the J segment 5 bases; nucleotides outside the gene matches: 15. Per the germline V gene, CDR1 is LGHNA and CDR2 is YSLEER.

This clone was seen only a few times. CDR3 coding DNA: TGTGCCACCAGCAGTGACAGGGTTGGCAATCAGCCCCAGCATTTT. It yields the protein CATSSDRVGNQPQHF. This chain connects TRBV15 to TRBJ1-5, with 7 bases lining up with TRBD1. Germline CDR1 LNHNV, CDR2 YYDKDF (reference sequence). The V segment lost 3 bases and the J segment 2 bases; nucleotides outside the gene matches: 4. CDR3 length: 15 residues.

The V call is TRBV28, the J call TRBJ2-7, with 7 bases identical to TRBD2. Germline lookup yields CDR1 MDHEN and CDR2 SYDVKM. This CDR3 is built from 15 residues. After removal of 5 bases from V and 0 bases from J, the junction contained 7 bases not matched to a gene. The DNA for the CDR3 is TGTGCCAGCAGTCCCGGGAGGACCAGCTCCTACGAGCAGTACTTC. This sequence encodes CASSPGRTSSYEQYF.

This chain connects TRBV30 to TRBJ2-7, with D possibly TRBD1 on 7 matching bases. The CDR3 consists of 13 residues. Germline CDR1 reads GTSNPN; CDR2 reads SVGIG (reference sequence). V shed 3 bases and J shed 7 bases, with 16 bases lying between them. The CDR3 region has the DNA TGTGCCTGGAGCAGGGGGGTAGTAGGAGAGCAGTACTTC. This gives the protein CAWSRGVVGEQYF.